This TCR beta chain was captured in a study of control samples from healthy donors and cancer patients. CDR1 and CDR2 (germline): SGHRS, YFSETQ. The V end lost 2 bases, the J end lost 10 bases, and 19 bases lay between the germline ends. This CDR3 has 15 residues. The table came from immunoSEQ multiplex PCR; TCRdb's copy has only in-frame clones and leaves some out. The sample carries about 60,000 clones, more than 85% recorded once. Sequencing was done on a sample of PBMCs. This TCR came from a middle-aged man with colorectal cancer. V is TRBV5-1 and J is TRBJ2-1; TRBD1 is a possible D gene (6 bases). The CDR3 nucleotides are TGCGCCAGCAGCTTAGTCCCGGGACAACCATTAGAGCAGTTCTTC. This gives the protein CASSLVPGQPLEQFF.